The clone carrying this T cell receptor beta chain was found many times. What it binds is not known. TCRdb called the reads again in MiXCR, with one record for every CDR3 protein. The sample has 110,000 or so distinct CDR3 sequences; about 30% are singletons. V was clipped by 5 bases and J by 0 bases, with 16 bases between them. The CDR3 loop spans 16 amino acids. Germline CDR1 SGHTA, CDR2 FQGNSA. These data are taken from a study of T cell repertoires in cytomegalovirus infection. On the study more broadly: Recently identified HLA-C-restricted CMV epitopes were used, and well-studied HLA-B-restricted CMV epitopes were used as well. Findings of the study overall: HLA-C-restricted CMV-specific TCR beta clonotypes were dominant in the ex vivo response. Totalled public TCR beta family frequency picked out people who carried CMV plus the relevant HLA.

Sample: CD8+ T cells from cultured PBMCs, taken from culture after CMV antigen stimulation. This clonotype was obtained from a human donor in good health (CMV status not recorded). Some clones in this sample may be carry-over from other donors' samples. V gene TRBV7-2 combines with J gene TRBJ1-2; D might be TRBD1 (5 bases). The CDR3 reads CASSLGLGVANYGYTF. The DNA for the CDR3 is TGTGCCAGCAGCCTAGGCCTAGGGGTGGCTAACTATGGCTACACCTTC.